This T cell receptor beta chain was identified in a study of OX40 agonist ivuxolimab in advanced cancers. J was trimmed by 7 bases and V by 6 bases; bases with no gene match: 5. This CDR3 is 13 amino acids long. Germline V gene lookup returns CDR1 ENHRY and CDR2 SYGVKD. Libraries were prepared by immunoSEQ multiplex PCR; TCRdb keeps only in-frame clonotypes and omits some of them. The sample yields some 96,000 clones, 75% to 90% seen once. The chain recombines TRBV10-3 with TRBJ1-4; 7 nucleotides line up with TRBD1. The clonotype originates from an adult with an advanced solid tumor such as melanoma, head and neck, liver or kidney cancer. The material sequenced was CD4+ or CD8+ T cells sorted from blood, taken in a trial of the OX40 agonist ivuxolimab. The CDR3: CAIRATGSEKLFF. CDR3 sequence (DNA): TGTGCCATCAGGGCGACAGGGAGTGAAAAACTGTTTTTT.